The 19 T cell receptor beta chains presented below share a single source sample, sequenced in a study of OX40 agonist ivuxolimab in advanced cancers. The protocol was immunoSEQ multiplex PCR, while the TCRdb copy is restricted to in-frame clones and leaves out a portion. Of about 66,000 clones in the sample, 87% are singletons; the top ten hold 2.8%. The input for sequencing was CD4+ or CD8+ T cells sorted from blood, taken in a trial of the OX40 agonist ivuxolimab. The receptors derive from an adult with an advanced solid tumor such as melanoma, head and neck, liver or kidney cancer.

The chain links TRBV5-8 to TRBJ2-3; maybe TRBD2 (6 bases). The CDR3 sequence is 16 residues long. The germline V gene has CDR1 SGHTS and CDR2 YDEGEE. Trimming shortened V by 4 bases and J by 0 bases, and 15 bases separated the two germline ends. In DNA, the CDR3 is TGTGCCAGCAGCCTGGGTGGGGGGAAAAGCACAGATACGCAGTATTTT. Amino acids: CASSLGGGKSTDTQYF.

The rearrangement uses TRBV28 and TRBJ2-3; D perhaps matches TRBD2 (6 bases). Trimming took 3 bases from V and 2 from J, leaving 12 bases between them. From germline, CDR1 is MDHEN and CDR2 SYDVKM. This CDR3 spans 15 amino acids. The CDR3 protein is CASSLEGRTTDTQYF. The CDR3, as DNA: TGTGCCAGCAGTTTGGAGGGGCGAACCACAGATACGCAGTATTTT.

The V call is TRBV30, the J call TRBJ1-2, with 8 bases fitting TRBD1. Per germline, CDR1 GTSNPN and CDR2 SVGIG (reference sequence). The junction had 9 bases not matched to a gene; V was cut back by 0 bases and J by 3 bases. The CDR3 contains 16 residues. The CDR3 region is CAWSVNRGRGHYGYTF. The CDR3 nucleotides read TGTGCCTGGAGTGTAAATAGGGGCAGGGGGCACTATGGCTACACCTTC. The entire variable domain, with the rest obtained from reference TRBV30 and TRBJ1-2, is as follows: SQTIHQWPATLVQPVGSPLSLECTVEGTSNPNLYWYRQAAGRGLQLLFYSVGIGQISSEVPQNLSASRPQDRQFILSSKKLLLSDSGFYLCAWSVNRGRGHYGYTFGSGTRLTVV.

This clone was counted a single time. This rearrangement joins TRBV5-1 to TRBJ2-3, with unresolved D. CDR1 is SGHRS, CDR2 YFSETQ, per germline. The CDR3 has 14 amino acids. Trimming took 0 bases from V and 2 from J, leaving 7 bases between them. CDR3 sequence reads: CASSLEQTTDTQYF. In nucleotides, the CDR3 is TGCGCCAGCAGCTTGGAGCAGACCACAGATACGCAGTATTTT. Looking up the rest from reference TRBV5-1 and TRBJ2-3 gives the full variable domain: KAGVTQTPRYLIKTRGQQVTLSCSPISGHRSVSWYQQTPGQGLQFLFEYFSETQRNKGNFPGRFSGRQFSNSRSEMNVSTLELGDSALYLCASSLEQTTDTQYFGPGTRLTVL.

This clone appeared once. This chain uses TRBV27 with TRBJ2-5; 7 bases align to TRBD2. Near its end, the DNA agrees better with TRBJ2-7, so the J call may be wrong. Germline V gene sequence: CDR1 MNHEY, CDR2 SMNVEV (reference sequence). This CDR3 region has 18 residues. The CDR3 loop is CASSLSIPQAGLSYEQYF. Here the CDR3 DNA reads TGTGCCAGCAGTTTATCTATCCCCCAAGCGGGGCTATCCTACGAGCAGTACTTC.

The chain links TRBV18 to TRBJ1-2, with D perhaps TRBD1 (5 bases). V lost 2 bases to trimming and J lost 7 bases, with 11 bases between them. The CDR3 extends over 13 amino acids. Germline assignment: CDR1 KGHSH and CDR2 LQKENI. The CDR3 DNA reads TGTGCCAGCTCACCAAGCAGGGTCGGTGGCTACACCTTC. Protein: CASSPSRVGGYTF.

V gene TRBV18 combines with J gene TRBJ1-1; perhaps TRBD1 as D (6 bases). Germline V gene sequence: CDR1 KGHSH, CDR2 LQKENI. The CDR3 totals 14 residues. V was pared by 3 bases and J by 1 base, with 9 bases between. CDR3 region: CASSPGAANTEAFF. Here the CDR3 DNA reads TGTGCCAGCTCACCGGGGGCAGCGAACACTGAAGCTTTCTTT. Combining the CDR3 with reference TRBV18 and TRBJ1-1 gives the whole variable domain NAGVMQNPRHLVRRRGQEARLRCSPMKGHSHVYWYRQLPEEGLKFMVYLQKENIIDESGMPKERFSAEFPKEGPSILRIQQVVRGDSAAYFCASSPGAANTEAFFGQGTRLTVV.

The chain has TRBV30 and TRBJ2-7, with a possible D match to TRBD2 (5 bases). This CDR3 is built from 12 residues. Trimming stripped 1 base from V and 3 bases from J, with 7 bases between. The germline gives CDR1 GTSNPN, CDR2 SVGIG (reference sequence). The CDR3 region is CAWSDGIYEQYF. Here the CDR3 DNA reads TGTGCCTGGAGTGACGGGATCTACGAGCAGTACTTC.

The rearrangement joins TRBV6-5 to TRBJ1-3; D unresolved. Germline values: CDR1 MNHEY, CDR2 SVGAGI. CDR3 length: 16 amino acids. The V end was cut by 2 bases, the J end by 3 bases, with 14 bases between. The CDR3 region has the DNA TGTGCCAGCAGTTACACCCGGGAGGGCGGTGGAAACACCATATATTTT. This gives the protein CASSYTREGGGNTIYF.

The J gene is TRBJ2-7, the V gene TRBV7-9; D is possibly TRBD1 (5 bases). This CDR3 spans 13 amino acids. Germline CDR1 reads SEHNR; CDR2 reads FQNEAQ (reference sequence). Deletions cut 5 bases from V and 0 bases from J, with 8 bases between. CDR3 loop: CASSGQSSYEQYF. The CDR3 DNA reads as TGTGCCAGCAGCGGACAAAGCTCCTACGAGCAGTACTTC.

J is TRBJ2-1 and V is TRBV7-2, with a weak D call TRBD2 (5 bases). Deletions cut 1 base from V and 7 bases from J, with 14 bases between. CDR1 and CDR2 (germline): SGHTA, FQGNSA. The CDR3 length is 15 residues. This CDR3 is CASSLGRVTTNEQFF. The CDR3 coding sequence is TGTGCCAGCAGCTTAGGGCGGGTTACCACGAATGAGCAGTTCTTC.

The chain links TRBV18 to TRBJ1-4, with TRBD1 as a possible D gene (5 bases). The CDR3 is 15 residues long. The V gene lost 2 bases and the J gene lost 2 bases, with 9 bases spanning the gap. CDR1 is KGHSH and CDR2 is LQKENI in the germline V gene. CDR3 sequence: CASSPEGLTNEKLFF. CDR3 DNA sequence: TGTGCCAGCTCACCAGAGGGGCTCACTAATGAAAAACTGTTTTTT.

This clone was seen once. This chain joins TRBV20-1 and TRBJ2-5; D is unclear. The CDR3 is made up of 11 amino acids. Germline CDR1 is DFQATT and CDR2 is SNEGSKA (reference sequence). With 4 bases removed from V and 2 bases from J, the gap between germline ends came to 5 bases. The CDR3 coding sequence is TGCAGTGCTACAGGTCAAGAGACCCAGTACTTC. Residues: CSATGQETQYF.

This clone was seen a single time. This chain links TRBV7-2 with TRBJ1-1; no clear D gene. Germline V gene lookup returns CDR1 SGHTA and CDR2 FQGNSA. The V end was cut by 3 bases, the J end by 5 bases, with 13 bases between. The CDR3 has 14 residues. The chain's CDR3 is CASSFTRGRTEAFF. In DNA form, the CDR3 reads TGTGCCAGCAGCTTTACCCGTGGTCGAACTGAAGCTTTCTTT.

This chain links TRBV7-3 with TRBJ2-2, with D hard to call. The CDR3 spans 13 residues. Trimming stripped 5 bases from V and 3 bases from J, with 7 bases between. The germline CDR1 and CDR2 sequences are SGHTA and FQGTGA. For the CDR3, the DNA is TGTGCCAGCAGCCCACAGTACACCGGGGAGCTGTTTTTT. This encodes CASSPQYTGELFF.

The gene calls are TRBV4-1 and TRBJ2-5, with D unclear. Trimming took off 2 bases at V and 5 bases at J, with 21 bases between the two ends. This CDR3 has 17 residues. Germline CDR1 MGHRA, CDR2 YSYEKL. CDR3 in amino acids: CASSQPNLVSNVETQYF. CDR3 bases: TGCGCCAGCAGCCAACCTAACCTAGTCTCCAACGTGGAGACCCAGTACTTC.

V and J are TRBV10-3 and TRBJ1-4; 8 positions match TRBD1. Germline lookup yields CDR1 ENHRY and CDR2 SYGVKD. This CDR3 is built from 13 residues. Trimming removed 3 bases from V and 12 bases from J; junction bases left unmatched: 6. DNA for the CDR3: TGTGCCATCAGTGACGTTCAGGGGGCAGAACTGTTTTTT. Translation gives CAISDVQGAELFF.

The chain has TRBV7-2 and TRBJ2-7; perhaps TRBD2 as D (5 bases). The germline gives CDR1 SGHTA, CDR2 FQGNSA. V lost 1 base to trimming and J lost 9 bases, with 13 bases between them. CDR3 length equals 13 residues. CDR3 nucleotide sequence: TGTGCCAGCAGCTTAGGTCCGGGGAGAGGGCAGTACTTC. Encoded protein: CASSLGPGRGQYF.

This clone was counted only a few times. The chain recombines TRBV2 with TRBJ1-1; D gene ambiguous. Germline CDR1 and CDR2: SNHLY and FYNNEI. V was trimmed by 7 bases and J by 5 bases, leaving 14 bases between them. The CDR3 sequence is 13 residues long. As DNA, the CDR3 is TGTGCCAGCAAAGTGAAAGAGGGAACTGAAGCTTTCTTT. Its protein is CASKVKEGTEAFF.